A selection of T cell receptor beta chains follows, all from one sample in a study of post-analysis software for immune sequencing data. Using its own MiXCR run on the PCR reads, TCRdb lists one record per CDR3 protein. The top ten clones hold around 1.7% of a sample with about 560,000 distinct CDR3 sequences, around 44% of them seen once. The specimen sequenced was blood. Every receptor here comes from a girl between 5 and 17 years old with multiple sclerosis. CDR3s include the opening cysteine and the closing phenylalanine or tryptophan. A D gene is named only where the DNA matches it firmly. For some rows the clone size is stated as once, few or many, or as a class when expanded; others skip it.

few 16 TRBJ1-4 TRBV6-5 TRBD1 CASSYTPPGTAEKLFF TGTGCCAGCAGTTACACCCCCCCAGGGACAGCCGAAAAACTGTTTTTT
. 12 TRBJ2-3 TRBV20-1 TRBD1 CSAGTGTDTQYF TGCAGTGCTGGGACAGGGACAGATACGCAGTATTTT
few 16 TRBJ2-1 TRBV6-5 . CASSYSGRNIRNEQFF TGTGCCAGCAGTTATTCAGGGAGGAATATCCGGAATGAGCAGTTCTTC
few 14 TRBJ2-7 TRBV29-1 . CSVVSLGGNYEQYF TGCAGCGTTGTTTCCCTAGGAGGGAACTACGAGCAGTACTTC
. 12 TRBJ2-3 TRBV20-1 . CSARRDLDTQYF TGCAGTGCCCGCCGAGACCTAGATACGCAGTATTTT
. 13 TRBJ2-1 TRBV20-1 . CSAYHPADNEQFF TGCAGTGCTTACCACCCGGCGGACAATGAGCAGTTCTTC
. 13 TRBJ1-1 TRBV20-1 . CSANINPGTEAFF TGCAGTGCTAATATCAACCCGGGCACTGAAGCTTTCTTT
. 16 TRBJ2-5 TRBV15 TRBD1 CATSRGWRQGQETQYF TGTGCCACCAGCAGAGGGTGGAGGCAGGGACAGGAGACCCAGTACTTC
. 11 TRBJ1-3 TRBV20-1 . CSARSGNTIYF TGCAGTGCTAGGTCCGGAAACACCATATATTTT
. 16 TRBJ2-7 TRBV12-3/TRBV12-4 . CASSPDRPQDRYEQYF TGTGCCAGCAGCCCCGACAGACCACAAGACCGCTACGAGCAGTACTTC
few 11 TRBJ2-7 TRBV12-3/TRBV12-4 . CASRVDYEQYF TGTGCCAGCAGGGTTGATTACGAGCAGTACTTC
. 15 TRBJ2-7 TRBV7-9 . CASLSAGTANNEQYF TGTGCCAGCTTAAGTGCCGGGACGGCGAATAACGAGCAGTACTTC
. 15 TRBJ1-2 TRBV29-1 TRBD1 CSVVLGTEKDYGYTF TGCAGCGTTGTTTTGGGGACAGAAAAGGACTATGGCTACACCTTC
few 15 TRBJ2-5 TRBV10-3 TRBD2 CAISVRAGAQETQYF TGTGCCATCAGTGTCCGAGCGGGGGCCCAAGAGACCCAGTACTTC
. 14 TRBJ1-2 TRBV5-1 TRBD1 CASRPGQGAEGYTF TGCGCCAGCAGGCCGGGACAGGGGGCCGAGGGCTACACCTTC
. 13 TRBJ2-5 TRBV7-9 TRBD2 CATRSGSGETQYF TGTGCCACCAGAAGCGGGAGTGGGGAGACCCAGTACTTC
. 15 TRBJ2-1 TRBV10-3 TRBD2 CAISELAGHYNEQFF TGTGCCATCAGTGAGCTAGCGGGGCACTACAATGAGCAGTTCTTC
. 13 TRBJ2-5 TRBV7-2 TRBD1 CASSTRTGTEQYF TGTGCCAGCAGCACTAGGACAGGGACAGAGCAGTACTTC
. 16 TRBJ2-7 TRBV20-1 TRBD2 CSASGSGRSIAYEQYF TGCAGTGCTAGTGGGAGCGGGAGATCGATTGCCTACGAGCAGTACTTC
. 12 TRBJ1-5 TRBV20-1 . CSALKGSQPQHF TGCAGCGCCTTGAAGGGGAGCCAGCCTCAGCATTTT
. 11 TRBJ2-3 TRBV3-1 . CASSQGYAQYF TGTGCCAGCAGCCAAGGGTATGCGCAGTATTTT
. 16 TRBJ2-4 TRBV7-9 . CASSPVGSLAKNIQYF TGTGCCAGCAGCCCGGTGGGCAGCCTAGCCAAAAACATTCAGTACTTC
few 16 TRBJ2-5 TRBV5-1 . CASSTARGGDQETQYF TGCGCCAGCAGCACCGCTCGGGGAGGCGACCAAGAGACCCAGTACTTC
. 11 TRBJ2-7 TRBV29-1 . CSVQVDYEQYF TGCAGCGTACAGGTAGACTACGAGCAGTACTTC
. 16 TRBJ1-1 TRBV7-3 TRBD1 CASSPRDRGPGTEAFF TGTGCCAGCAGCCCACGGGACAGGGGGCCGGGCACTGAAGCTTTCTTT
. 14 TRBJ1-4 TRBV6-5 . CASSRGAFGQKRFF TGTGCCAGCAGTAGGGGGGCATTCGGCCAAAAACGGTTTTTT
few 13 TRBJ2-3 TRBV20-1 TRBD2 CSATLAGADTQYF TGCAGTGCTACCCTAGCGGGAGCAGATACGCAGTATTTT
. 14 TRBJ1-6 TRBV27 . CASSLQVYNSPLHF TGTGCCAGCAGCTTACAGGTTTATAATTCACCCCTCCACTTT
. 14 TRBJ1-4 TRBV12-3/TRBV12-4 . CASSLHSPREKLFF TGTGCCAGCAGTTTACACTCTCCAAGGGAAAAACTGTTTTTT
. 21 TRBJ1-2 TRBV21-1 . CASSKARISSYPWQGDYGYTF TGTGCCAGCAGCAAAGCACGGATCTCGTCCTACCCGTGGCAGGGGGACTATGGCTACACCTTC
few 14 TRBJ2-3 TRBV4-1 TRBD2 CASSPAGAKDTQYF TGCGCCAGCAGCCCAGCGGGAGCCAAAGATACGCAGTATTTT
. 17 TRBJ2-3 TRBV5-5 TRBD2 CASSPFSSGSYTDTQYF TGTGCCAGCAGCCCATTCTCTAGCGGGAGTTATACAGATACGCAGTATTTT
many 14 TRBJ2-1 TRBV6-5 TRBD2 CASKFSGSYNEQFF TGTGCCAGCAAGTTTAGCGGGAGTTATAATGAGCAGTTCTTC
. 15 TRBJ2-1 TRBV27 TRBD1 CASSYRQTGVGEQFF TGTGCCAGCAGTTACCGGCAGACAGGGGTTGGTGAGCAGTTCTTC
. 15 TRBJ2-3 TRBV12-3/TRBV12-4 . CATHRTLGSTDTQYF TGTGCCACCCATAGGACGCTGGGTAGCACAGATACGCAGTATTTT